This record concerns one T cell receptor beta chain sequence. The record originates from a study of blood T cell repertoires in COVID-19. Study-wide context: PBMCs, B-cell-depleted T cells, or T cells provided the cDNA or gDNA that made up the material.

Produced via immunoSEQ multiplex PCR; TCRdb's table is partial and in-frame only. The sample has more than 200,000 clones, more than 70% seen once. V lost 5 bases, J lost 0 bases, and 9 bases stayed unmatched. Germline assignment: CDR1 MNHEY and CDR2 SMNVEV (reference sequence). This CDR3 has 17 amino acids. Sequenced: peripheral blood. The sequence derives from a man aged 35-49 years with active or convalescent COVID-19. The chain uses TRBV27 and TRBJ2-7; 11 positions agree with TRBD1. CDR3 DNA: TGTGCCAGCAGTGGTACCCCCGGGACAGGGGGCTCCTACGAGCAGTACTTC. It encodes CASSGTPGTGGSYEQYF.